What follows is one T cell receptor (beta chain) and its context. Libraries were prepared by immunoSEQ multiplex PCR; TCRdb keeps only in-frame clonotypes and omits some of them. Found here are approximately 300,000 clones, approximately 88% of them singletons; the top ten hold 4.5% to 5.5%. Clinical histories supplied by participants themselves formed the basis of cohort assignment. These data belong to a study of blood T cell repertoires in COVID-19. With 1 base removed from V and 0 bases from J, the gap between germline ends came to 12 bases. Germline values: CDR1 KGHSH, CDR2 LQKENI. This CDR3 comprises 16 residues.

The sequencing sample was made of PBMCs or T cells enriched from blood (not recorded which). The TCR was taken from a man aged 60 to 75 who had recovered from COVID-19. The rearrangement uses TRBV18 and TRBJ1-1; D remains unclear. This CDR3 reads CASSPRNTDLNTEAFF. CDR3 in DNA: TGTGCCAGCTCACCACGGAATACGGACTTGAACACTGAAGCTTTCTTT. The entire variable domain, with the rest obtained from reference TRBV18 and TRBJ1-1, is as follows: NAGVMQNPRHLVRRRGQEARLRCSPMKGHSHVYWYRQLPEEGLKFMVYLQKENIIDESGMPKERFSAEFPKEGPSILRIQQVVRGDSAAYFCASSPRNTDLNTEAFFGQGTRLTVV.